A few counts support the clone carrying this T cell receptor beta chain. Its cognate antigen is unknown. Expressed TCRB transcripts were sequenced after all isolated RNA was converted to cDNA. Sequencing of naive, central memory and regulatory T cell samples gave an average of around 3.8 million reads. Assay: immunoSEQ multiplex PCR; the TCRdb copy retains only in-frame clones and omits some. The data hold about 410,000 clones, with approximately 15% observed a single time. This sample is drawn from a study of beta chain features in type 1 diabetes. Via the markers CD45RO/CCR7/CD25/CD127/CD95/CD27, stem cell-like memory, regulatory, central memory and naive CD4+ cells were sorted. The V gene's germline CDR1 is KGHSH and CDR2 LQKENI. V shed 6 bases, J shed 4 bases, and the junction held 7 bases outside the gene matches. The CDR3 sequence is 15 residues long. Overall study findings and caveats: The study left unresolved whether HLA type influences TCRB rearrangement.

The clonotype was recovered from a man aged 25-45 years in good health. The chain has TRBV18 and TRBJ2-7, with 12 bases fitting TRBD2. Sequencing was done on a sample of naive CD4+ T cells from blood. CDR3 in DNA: TGTGCCAGCTCGCCAGGGACTAGCGGGTTGTACGAGCAGTACGTC. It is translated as CASSPGTSGLYEQYV.